This is a list of T cell receptor beta chains from one sample in a study of cytomegalovirus exposure and HLA in healthy donors. The protocol was immunoSEQ multiplex PCR, while the TCRdb copy is restricted to in-frame clones and leaves out a portion. The repertoire holds 150,000 or so clones, with about three quarters as singletons. The specimen was PBMCs. The origin of the receptors is a woman in her forties or fifties in good health and CMV-seropositive. The CDR3 runs from the conserved cysteine through the conserved F or W. The D gene is left open where the match is weak. The listing skips clone size in some rows; elsewhere it reads once, few, many or a size class.

j_gene: TRBJ1-2; abundance: once; d_gene: .; v_gene: TRBV5-6; CDR3aa: CASSLAGQTPNYGYTF; CDR3nt: TGTGCCAGCAGCTTGGCCGGACAGACCCCTAACTATGGCTACACCTTC
j_gene: TRBJ2-3; abundance: .; d_gene: TRBD2; v_gene: TRBV5-6; CDR3aa: CASSPGLAGVGGPDTQYF; CDR3nt: TGTGCCAGCAGCCCGGGACTAGCGGGAGTAGGAGGGCCAGATACGCAGTATTTT
j_gene: TRBJ2-5; abundance: .; d_gene: .; v_gene: TRBV30; CDR3aa: CAWSVDRFYQETQYF; CDR3nt: TGTGCCTGGAGTGTAGACAGGTTTTACCAAGAGACCCAGTACTTC
j_gene: TRBJ1-2; abundance: .; d_gene: TRBD1; v_gene: TRBV6-6; CDR3aa: CASSGSPGQGGYTF; CDR3nt: TGTGCCAGCAGTGGCAGCCCGGGACAGGGAGGCTACACCTTC
j_gene: TRBJ2-2; abundance: .; d_gene: TRBD1; v_gene: TRBV18; CDR3aa: CASSKGQENTGELFF; CDR3nt: TGTGCCAGCTCAAAGGGACAGGAGAACACCGGGGAGCTGTTTTTT
j_gene: TRBJ2-1; abundance: .; d_gene: .; v_gene: TRBV18; CDR3aa: CASSPPKLQSSYNEQFF; CDR3nt: TGTGCCAGCTCACCACCGAAACTGCAAAGCTCCTACAATGAGCAGTTCTTC
j_gene: TRBJ1-6; abundance: .; d_gene: .; v_gene: TRBV19; CDR3aa: CASSSSGLNSPLHF; CDR3nt: TGTGCCAGTAGTTCATCAGGGCTTAATTCACCCCTCCACTTT
j_gene: TRBJ1-4; abundance: .; d_gene: TRBD1; v_gene: TRBV5-4; CDR3aa: CASSGGTGEREKLFF; CDR3nt: TGTGCCAGCAGCGGGGGGACAGGGGAAAGGGAAAAACTGTTTTTT
j_gene: TRBJ2-5; abundance: .; d_gene: TRBD2; v_gene: TRBV5-1; CDR3aa: CASSERGSGTGETQYF; CDR3nt: TGCGCCAGCAGCGAGCGTGGTAGCGGGACTGGAGAGACCCAGTACTTC
j_gene: TRBJ1-2; abundance: few; d_gene: TRBD1; v_gene: TRBV19; CDR3aa: CASSEDRDPHYGYTF; CDR3nt: TGTGCCAGTAGTGAGGACAGGGACCCACACTATGGCTACACCTTC
j_gene: TRBJ1-5; abundance: .; d_gene: .; v_gene: TRBV2; CDR3aa: CASREGRNQPQHF; CDR3nt: TGTGCCAGCAGGGAGGGGCGCAATCAGCCCCAGCATTTT
j_gene: TRBJ1-1; abundance: .; d_gene: .; v_gene: TRBV7-6; CDR3aa: CASSFTGRAEAFF; CDR3nt: TGTGCCAGCAGCTTTACAGGGAGAGCTGAAGCTTTCTTT
j_gene: TRBJ2-3; abundance: .; d_gene: TRBD2; v_gene: TRBV19; CDR3aa: CASKDPSGSTADTQYF; CDR3nt: TGTGCCAGTAAAGACCCTAGCGGGAGTACGGCAGATACGCAGTATTTT
j_gene: TRBJ2-7; abundance: .; d_gene: .; v_gene: TRBV7-2; CDR3aa: CASSGGAFMPYEQYF; CDR3nt: TGTGCCAGCAGCGGCGGGGCTTTTATGCCCTACGAGCAGTACTTC
j_gene: TRBJ2-7; abundance: .; d_gene: .; v_gene: TRBV9; CDR3aa: CASSVAGFGYEQYF; CDR3nt: TGTGCCAGCAGCGTAGCGGGGTTCGGCTACGAGCAGTACTTC
j_gene: TRBJ1-3; abundance: .; d_gene: TRBD1; v_gene: TRBV30; CDR3aa: CAWGDSNSGNTIYF; CDR3nt: TGTGCCTGGGGGGACAGTAACTCTGGAAACACCATATATTTT
j_gene: TRBJ1-5; abundance: .; d_gene: .; v_gene: TRBV2; CDR3aa: CASSEAEGVGNQPQHF; CDR3nt: TGTGCCAGCAGTGAAGCGGAAGGGGTCGGCAATCAGCCCCAGCATTTT
j_gene: TRBJ2-7; abundance: .; d_gene: .; v_gene: TRBV5-6; CDR3aa: CASSPETGHSYEQYF; CDR3nt: TGTGCCAGCAGCCCAGAAACAGGGCACTCCTACGAGCAGTACTTC
j_gene: TRBJ1-2; abundance: .; d_gene: .; v_gene: TRBV2; CDR3aa: CASREPGYGYTF; CDR3nt: TGTGCCAGCCGGGAACCGGGCTATGGCTACACCTTC
j_gene: TRBJ2-7; abundance: .; d_gene: TRBD2; v_gene: TRBV9; CDR3aa: CASSVGLAGQTYEQYF; CDR3nt: TGTGCCAGCAGCGTAGGTTTAGCGGGCCAGACGTACGAGCAGTACTTC
j_gene: TRBJ2-7; abundance: .; d_gene: TRBD1; v_gene: TRBV7-8; CDR3aa: CASRGQGVVEQYF; CDR3nt: TGTGCCAGCAGGGGACAGGGGGTGGTCGAGCAGTACTTC
j_gene: TRBJ2-5; abundance: .; d_gene: .; v_gene: TRBV5-4; CDR3aa: CASSGDSQETQYF; CDR3nt: TGTGCCAGCAGCGGAGACAGCCAAGAGACCCAGTACTTC
j_gene: TRBJ1-5; abundance: .; d_gene: TRBD1; v_gene: TRBV7-8; CDR3aa: CASSLSGGRNQPQHF; CDR3nt: TGTGCCAGCAGCTTATCAGGGGGACGCAATCAGCCCCAGCATTTT
j_gene: TRBJ1-2; abundance: .; d_gene: TRBD1; v_gene: TRBV9; CDR3aa: CASSAGQGLYGYTF; CDR3nt: TGTGCCAGCAGCGCCGGACAGGGGCTCTATGGCTACACCTTC
j_gene: TRBJ1-2; abundance: .; d_gene: .; v_gene: TRBV9; CDR3aa: CASSVVRKGDYGYTF; CDR3nt: TGTGCCAGCAGCGTAGTGAGGAAGGGGGACTATGGCTACACCTTC
j_gene: TRBJ1-1; abundance: .; d_gene: TRBD1; v_gene: TRBV4-3; CDR3aa: CASSLSRGQGVTEAFF; CDR3nt: TGCGCCAGCAGCCTCTCAAGGGGACAGGGGGTCACTGAAGCTTTCTTT
j_gene: TRBJ2-2; abundance: once; d_gene: .; v_gene: TRBV5-1; CDR3aa: CASSLNTYTGELFF; CDR3nt: TGCGCCAGCAGCTTGAACACGTACACCGGGGAGCTGTTTTTT
j_gene: TRBJ2-1; abundance: once; d_gene: .; v_gene: TRBV9; CDR3aa: CASSPRERRAYNEQFF; CDR3nt: TGTGCCAGCAGCCCTCGAGAGCGGAGGGCCTACAATGAGCAGTTCTTC
j_gene: TRBJ2-1; abundance: .; d_gene: .; v_gene: TRBV6-5; CDR3aa: CASSSGRGGSYNEQFF; CDR3nt: TGTGCCAGCAGTTCCGGACGAGGGGGTTCCTACAATGAGCAGTTCTTC
j_gene: TRBJ2-1; abundance: .; d_gene: .; v_gene: TRBV5-1; CDR3aa: CASTSTGTYNEQFF; CDR3nt: TGCGCCAGCACCTCTACCGGGACCTACAATGAGCAGTTCTTC
j_gene: TRBJ2-1; abundance: once; d_gene: TRBD2; v_gene: TRBV2; CDR3aa: CASGAETSGLNEQFF; CDR3nt: TGTGCCAGCGGCGCGGAGACTAGCGGGCTAAATGAGCAGTTCTTC
j_gene: TRBJ1-4; abundance: once; d_gene: .; v_gene: TRBV4-2; CDR3aa: CASSPRDITTNEKLFF; CDR3nt: TGTGCCAGCAGCCCCCGGGACATAACAACTAATGAAAAACTGTTTTTT
j_gene: TRBJ2-7; abundance: .; d_gene: TRBD1; v_gene: TRBV5-4; CDR3aa: CASSRRSGGAYEQYF; CDR3nt: TGTGCCAGCAGCCGTAGGTCAGGGGGCGCGTACGAGCAGTACTTC
j_gene: TRBJ2-1; abundance: .; d_gene: .; v_gene: TRBV4-1; CDR3aa: CASSQGDSSYNEQFF; CDR3nt: TGCGCCAGCAGCCAAGGAGACAGTTCCTACAATGAGCAGTTCTTC
j_gene: TRBJ2-5; abundance: .; d_gene: TRBD1; v_gene: TRBV7-3; CDR3aa: CASSLLGDRAETQYF; CDR3nt: TGTGCCAGCAGCCTCCTCGGGGACAGGGCGGAGACCCAGTACTTC
j_gene: TRBJ1-1; abundance: .; d_gene: TRBD1; v_gene: TRBV19; CDR3aa: CASSIGTGGTEAFF; CDR3nt: TGTGCCAGTAGTATAGGGACAGGGGGGACTGAAGCTTTCTTT
j_gene: TRBJ2-1; abundance: .; d_gene: TRBD1; v_gene: TRBV18; CDR3aa: CASSPGQGVPEQFF; CDR3nt: TGTGCCAGCTCCCCCGGACAGGGAGTTCCTGAGCAGTTCTTC
j_gene: TRBJ2-5; abundance: .; d_gene: TRBD1; v_gene: TRBV5-6; CDR3aa: CASRMTDRERETQYF; CDR3nt: TGTGCCAGCCGAATGACAGACAGGGAACGAGAGACCCAGTACTTC
j_gene: TRBJ2-5; abundance: .; d_gene: TRBD2; v_gene: TRBV6-6; CDR3aa: CASRGGLQETQYF; CDR3nt: TGTGCCAGCAGGGGAGGGCTACAAGAGACCCAGTACTTC
j_gene: TRBJ1-5; abundance: .; d_gene: .; v_gene: TRBV7-8; CDR3aa: CASSLASQGINQPQHF; CDR3nt: TGTGCCAGCAGCTTAGCGTCTCAGGGGATCAATCAGCCCCAGCATTTT
j_gene: TRBJ2-6; abundance: .; d_gene: .; v_gene: TRBV18; CDR3aa: CASSPPASAGANVLTF; CDR3nt: TGTGCCAGCTCACCACCGGCCAGCGCAGGGGCCAACGTCCTGACTTTC
j_gene: TRBJ2-1; abundance: .; d_gene: .; v_gene: TRBV10-3; CDR3aa: CAICPSRVDNEQFF; CDR3nt: TGTGCCATCTGCCCCTCGCGGGTTGACAATGAGCAGTTCTTC
j_gene: TRBJ2-2; abundance: once; d_gene: .; v_gene: TRBV5-1; CDR3aa: CASSLDSANTGELFF; CDR3nt: TGCGCCAGCAGCTTGGATAGCGCGAACACCGGGGAGCTGTTTTTT
j_gene: TRBJ1-3; abundance: .; d_gene: .; v_gene: TRBV7-2; CDR3aa: CASSPRRASGSGNTIYF; CDR3nt: TGTGCCAGCAGCCCTAGGAGAGCCAGCGGGTCTGGAAACACCATATATTTT
j_gene: TRBJ1-4; abundance: .; d_gene: .; v_gene: TRBV6-1; CDR3aa: CASRRTSSNEKLFF; CDR3nt: TGTGCCAGCAGACGAACTTCAAGTAATGAAAAACTGTTTTTT
j_gene: TRBJ2-5; abundance: .; d_gene: TRBD2; v_gene: TRBV9; CDR3aa: CASSLGIAGQETQYF; CDR3nt: TGTGCCAGCAGCCTCGGGATAGCGGGGCAAGAGACCCAGTACTTC
j_gene: TRBJ2-3; abundance: once; d_gene: .; v_gene: TRBV30; CDR3aa: CAWNGRGVGDTQYF; CDR3nt: TGTGCCTGGAATGGGAGGGGGGTTGGCGATACGCAGTATTTT